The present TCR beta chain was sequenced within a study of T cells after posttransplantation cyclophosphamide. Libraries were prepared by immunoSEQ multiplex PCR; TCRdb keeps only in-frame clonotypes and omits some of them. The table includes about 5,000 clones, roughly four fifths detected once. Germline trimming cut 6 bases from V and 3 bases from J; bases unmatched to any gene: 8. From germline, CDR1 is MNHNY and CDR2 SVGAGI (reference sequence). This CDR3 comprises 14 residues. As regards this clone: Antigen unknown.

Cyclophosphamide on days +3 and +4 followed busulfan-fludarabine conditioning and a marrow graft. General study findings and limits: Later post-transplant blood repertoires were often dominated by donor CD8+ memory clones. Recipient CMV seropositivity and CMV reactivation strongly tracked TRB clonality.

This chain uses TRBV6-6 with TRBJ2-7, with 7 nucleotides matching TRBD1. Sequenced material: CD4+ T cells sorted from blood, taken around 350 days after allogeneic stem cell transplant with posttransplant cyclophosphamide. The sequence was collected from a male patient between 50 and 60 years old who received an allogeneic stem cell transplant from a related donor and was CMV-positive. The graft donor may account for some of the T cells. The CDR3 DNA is TGTGCCAGCAGCACCTACGGGACAGACTACGAGCAGTACTTC. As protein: CASSTYGTDYEQYF.